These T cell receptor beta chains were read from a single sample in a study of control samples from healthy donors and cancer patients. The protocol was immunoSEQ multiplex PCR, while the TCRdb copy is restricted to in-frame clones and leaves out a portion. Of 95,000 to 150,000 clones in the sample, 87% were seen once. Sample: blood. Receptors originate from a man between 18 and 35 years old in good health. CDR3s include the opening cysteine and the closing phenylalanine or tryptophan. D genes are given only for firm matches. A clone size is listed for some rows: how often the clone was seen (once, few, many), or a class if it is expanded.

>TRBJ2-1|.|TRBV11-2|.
TGTGCCAGCAGCTTATTGCGGTCGGTCTCCTACAATGAGCAGTTCTTC
CASSLLRSVSYNEQFF
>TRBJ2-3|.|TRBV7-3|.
TGTGCCAGCAGCTTTCAAGCGGGTCGCACAGATACGCAGTATTTT
CASSFQAGRTDTQYF
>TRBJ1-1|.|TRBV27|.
TGTGCCAGCAGTTTTTTTGCCAGGGCTGAAGCTTTCTTT
CASSFFARAEAFF
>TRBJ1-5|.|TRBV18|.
TGTGCCAGCTCACCAATAGGGGACAGCAATCAGCCCCAGCATTTT
CASSPIGDSNQPQHF
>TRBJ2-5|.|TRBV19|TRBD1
TGTGCCAGTAGTATTGGGACAGACCTTACCCAGTACTTC
CASSIGTDLTQYF
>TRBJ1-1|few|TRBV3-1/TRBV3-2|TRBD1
TGTGCCAGCAGCCCCGCGGACAGGGGCGCTGAAGCTTTCTTT
CASSPADRGAEAFF
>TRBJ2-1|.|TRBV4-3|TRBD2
TGCGCCAGCAGCCAAGATGGGCGGGAGGCCTACAATGAGCAGTTCTTC
CASSQDGREAYNEQFF
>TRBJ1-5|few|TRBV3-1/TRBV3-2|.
TGTGCCAGCAGCCTGGACAGTGGCAGCAATCAGCCCCAGCATTTT
CASSLDSGSNQPQHF
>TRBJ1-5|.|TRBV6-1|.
TGTGCCAGCAGTGACGGCGGGTACCAGCCCCAGCATTTT
CASSDGGYQPQHF
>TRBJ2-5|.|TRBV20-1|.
TGCAGTGCTAGTCCGTTGGAGACCCAGTACTTC
CSASPLETQYF
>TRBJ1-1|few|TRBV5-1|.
TGCGCCAGCAGCTATCCAGGGCGGGGGCTGAACACTGAAGCTTTCTTT
CASSYPGRGLNTEAFF
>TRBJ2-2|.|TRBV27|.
TGTGCCAGCAGTTTATTATTCAGGCCGAACACCGGGGAGCTGTTTTTT
CASSLLFRPNTGELFF
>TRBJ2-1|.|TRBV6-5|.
TGTGCCAGCAGTTACTTGACTAGCAATGAGCAGTTCTTC
CASSYLTSNEQFF
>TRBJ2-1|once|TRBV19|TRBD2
TGTGCCAGTCGTTTAGCGGGAGCTTCCAACAATGAGCAGTTCTTC
CASRLAGASNNEQFF
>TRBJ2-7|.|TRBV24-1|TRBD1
TGTGCCACCAGTGAAAAGGATAGACAGGGAGTCCCCGAGCAGTACTTC
CATSEKDRQGVPEQYF
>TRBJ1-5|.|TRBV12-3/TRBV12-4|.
TGTGCCAGCAGTTTAGGGACCGGTGAGTCCCAGCATTTT
CASSLGTGESQHF
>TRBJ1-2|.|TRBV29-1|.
TGCAGCGTTGTAGGTCCTGGTGGCTACACCTTC
CSVVGPGGYTF
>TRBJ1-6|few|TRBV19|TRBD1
TGTGCCAGTAGGAGGACAGGGATCAGCTCCTATAATTCACCCCTCCACTTT
CASRRTGISSYNSPLHF
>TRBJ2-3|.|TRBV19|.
TGTGCCAGTAGAACAGACGCCACGGGGGGCACAGATACGCAGTATTTT
CASRTDATGGTDTQYF
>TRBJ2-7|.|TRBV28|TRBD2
TGTGCCAGCAGTCCCCTACGGGGGGACTACGAGCAGTACTTC
CASSPLRGDYEQYF
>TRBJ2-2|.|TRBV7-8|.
TGTGCCAGCAGCTTAGTTCGGACCTTTGCGAGCGGGGAGCTGTTTTTT
CASSLVRTFASGELFF
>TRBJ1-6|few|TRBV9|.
TGTGCCAGCAGCGTTGGGGGGAACAATTCACCCCTCCACTTT
CASSVGGNNSPLHF
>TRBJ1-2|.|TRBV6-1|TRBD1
TGTGCCAGCAGTGAAGAACTGGGACAGACACTAGTTAACTATGGCTACACCTTC
CASSEELGQTLVNYGYTF
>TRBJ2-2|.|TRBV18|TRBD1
TGTGCCAGCTCATCTCCGGGACAGGGGCGCACCGGGGAGCTATTTTTT
CASSSPGQGRTGELFF
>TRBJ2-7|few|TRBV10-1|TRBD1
TGCGCCAGCAGTGCTGGGACAGCTACCTACGAGCAGTACTTC
CASSAGTATYEQYF
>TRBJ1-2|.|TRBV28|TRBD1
TGTGCCAGCAGCAGACAGGGGAATAACTATGGCTACACCTTC
CASSRQGNNYGYTF
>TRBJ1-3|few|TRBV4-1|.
TGCGCCAGCAGCCAAGATCGCTGGGATCGGAGCACCATATATTTT
CASSQDRWDRSTIYF
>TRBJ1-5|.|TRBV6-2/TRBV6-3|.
TGTGCCAGCAGCCACAGGGTCGGCAATCAGCCCCAGCATTTT
CASSHRVGNQPQHF
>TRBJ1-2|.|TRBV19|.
TGTGCCAGTAGTTTGACCGGGACATACGGCTACACCTTC
CASSLTGTYGYTF
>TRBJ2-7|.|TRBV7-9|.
TGTGCCAGCAGCCGGACAGACTACGAGCAGTACTTC
CASSRTDYEQYF
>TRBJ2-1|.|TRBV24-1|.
TGTGCCACCAGTGATTCTACCCGGGCCCTCAATGAGCAGTTCTTC
CATSDSTRALNEQFF
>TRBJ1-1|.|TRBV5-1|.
TGCGCCAGCAGCTTACAGATGAACACTGAAGCTTTCTTT
CASSLQMNTEAFF
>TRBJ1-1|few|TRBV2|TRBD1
TGTGCCAGCAGTGATGGGACAGGGGTTCCTAGACCGGGCCCGAACACTGAAGCTTTCTTT
CASSDGTGVPRPGPNTEAFF
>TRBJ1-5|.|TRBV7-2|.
TGTGCCAGCAGGGAACAGGCAAATCAGCCCCAGCATTTT
CASREQANQPQHF
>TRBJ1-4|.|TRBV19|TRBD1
TGTGCCATCAAGACAGGGTACCCGGCTAATGAAAAACTGTTTTTT
CAIKTGYPANEKLFF
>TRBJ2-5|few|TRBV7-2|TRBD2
TGTGCCAGCAGCTTAGGCGGGGGACGGGCGGAGACCCAGTACTTC
CASSLGGGRAETQYF
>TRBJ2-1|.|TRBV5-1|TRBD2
TGCGCCAGCAGCTTGGTGGGAGGGACTAGCGGGAACAATGAGCAGTTCTTC
CASSLVGGTSGNNEQFF
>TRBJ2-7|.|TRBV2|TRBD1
TGTGCCAGCAGCTGGACAGGAAGGTTTGGCCAGTTGGGCTCCTACGAGCAGTACTTC
CASSWTGRFGQLGSYEQYF
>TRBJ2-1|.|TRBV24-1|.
TGTGCCACCAGTGATTTAAGAGATAACAATGAGCAGTTCTTC
CATSDLRDNNEQFF
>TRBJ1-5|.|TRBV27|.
TGTGCCAGCAGTTTAGGCCCGGTTAAGGGCAATCAGCCCCAGCATTTT
CASSLGPVKGNQPQHF
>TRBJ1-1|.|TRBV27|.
TGTGCCAGCACCTTAAGGGGGGGCGGCGGCACTGAAGCTTTCTTT
CASTLRGGGGTEAFF
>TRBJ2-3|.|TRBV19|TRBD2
TGTGCCAGTAGTTCGACGGGACTAGCGGGAGAGTCCCCCACAGATACGCAGTATTTT
CASSSTGLAGESPTDTQYF
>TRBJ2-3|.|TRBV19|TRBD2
TGTGCCAGTATCCCCACAGGGCTAGCGGGAGCATCTTTAAGGACAGATACGCAGTATTTT
CASIPTGLAGASLRTDTQYF
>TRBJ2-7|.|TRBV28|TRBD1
TGTGCCAGCCTGGGCGGTCCAGGGGGCTTGTACGAGCAGTACTTC
CASLGGPGGLYEQYF
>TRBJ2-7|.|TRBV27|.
TGTGCCAGCAGTTTACAGGACAGATCCTACGAGCAGTACTTC
CASSLQDRSYEQYF
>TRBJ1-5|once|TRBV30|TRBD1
TGTGCCTGGAGTGTCCGGGGACAGCGCTTTAAGGGGAGCAATCAGCCCCAGCATTTT
CAWSVRGQRFKGSNQPQHF
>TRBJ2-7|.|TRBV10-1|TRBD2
TGCGCCAGCAGTGAGAGCGGGAGGGCCCTATCCGAGCAGTACTTC
CASSESGRALSEQYF
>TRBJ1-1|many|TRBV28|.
TGTGCCAGCAGTAAAACAGCGACAGTTGAAGCTTTCTTT
CASSKTATVEAFF
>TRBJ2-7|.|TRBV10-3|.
TGTGCCATCAGTGAGTCGCGCAGGGAGATCTCCTACGAGCAGTACTTC
CAISESRREISYEQYF
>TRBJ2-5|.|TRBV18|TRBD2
TGTGCCAGCTCACGACTAGCGGGAGGGTCGACTCAAGAGACCCAGTACTTC
CASSRLAGGSTQETQYF
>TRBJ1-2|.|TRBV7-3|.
TGTGCCAGCAGCGCCGGGACACCAGCGCCAAAGTTC
CASSAGTPAPKF
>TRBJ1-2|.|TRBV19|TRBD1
TGTGCCAGTAGTGCCAGGGACAGGGAAATTCGCTATGGCTACACCTTC
CASSARDREIRYGYTF
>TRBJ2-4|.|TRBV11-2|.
TGTGCCAGCAGCCCTTTATGGGCCAAAAACATTCAGTACTTC
CASSPLWAKNIQYF
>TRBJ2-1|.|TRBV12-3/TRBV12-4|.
TGTGCCAGCAGTTTAGCGCTCGGTGAGCAGTTCTTC
CASSLALGEQFF
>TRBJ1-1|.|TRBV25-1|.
TGTGCCAGCAGTGTCCCGGGTCGGCTGGACACTGAAGCTTTCTTT
CASSVPGRLDTEAFF
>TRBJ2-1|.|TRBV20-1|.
TGCAGTGCTAGTAACCCAGGCGGGACCTACAATGAGCAGTTCTTC
CSASNPGGTYNEQFF
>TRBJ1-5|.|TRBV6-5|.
TGTGCCAGCAACTCCCTGTCCCTTCCCCCAAAGCCCCAGCATTTT
CASNSLSLPPKPQHF
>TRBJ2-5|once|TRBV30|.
TGTGCCTGGAGTGTATCTCTGGAGACCCAGTACTTC
CAWSVSLETQYF
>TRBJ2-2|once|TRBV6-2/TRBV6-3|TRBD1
TGTGCCAGCAGTTACAGCTCTACGGGACAGGATTACACCGGGGAGCTGTTTTTT
CASSYSSTGQDYTGELFF